This is a list of T cell receptor beta chains from one sample in a study of read filtering for tumor transcriptome and immune sequencing. TCRdb used MiXCR to reprocess the reads, holding one entry per CDR3 protein. The sample holds fewer than 30,000 distinct CDR3 sequences, around 14% seen once. Sequences were obtained from a population of CD138-negative cells sorted from bone marrow. The receptors here all came from a donor at least 40 years old with multiple myeloma. The conserved cysteine and the conserved F or W are not part of the CDR3 here. D genes are given only for firm matches.

v_gene	d_gene	j_gene	CDR3aa
TRBV20-1	TRBD2	TRBJ2-5	SAEIGTSGRGAETQY
TRBV6-2/TRBV6-3	TRBD2	TRBJ2-5	ASSYSGRETQY
TRBV5-1	TRBD1	TRBJ2-1	ASSPPTGGVYNEQF
TRBV18	TRBD1	TRBJ2-1	ASSGGQGGTNEQF
TRBV4-2	TRBD2	TRBJ2-1	ASSHAGLAGYNEQF
TRBV2	-	TRBJ2-5	ASSGSHTQETQY
TRBV11-1	-	TRBJ2-5	ASASGVAETQY
TRBV7-2	-	TRBJ2-3	ASNSYTDTQY
TRBV9	TRBD2	TRBJ2-1	ASSTRTSGTTEQF
TRBV7-2	-	TRBJ2-1	ASSLDRNLNSEQF
TRBV29-1	-	TRBJ1-1	SVDAGGWTEAF
TRBV25-1	-	TRBJ2-7	ASSPDSSYEQY
TRBV5-1	TRBD1	TRBJ1-4	ASSLGQGFEKLF
TRBV29-1	-	TRBJ2-2	SVQAGPYTGELF
TRBV20-1	TRBD2	TRBJ2-1	SARGRDSYNEQF
TRBV7-3	TRBD2	TRBJ2-5	ASSCLPIAGGPEVTQY
TRBV7-8	TRBD2	TRBJ2-1	ASSLVGTSGSSHNEQF
TRBV5-1	-	TRBJ1-1	ASKGRGPNEAF
TRBV19	-	TRBJ1-1	ASSIEQLAF
TRBV5-1	-	TRBJ2-7	ASSTSPSYEQY
TRBV11-2	TRBD2	TRBJ2-4	ASSLEGVAGGLAKNIQY
TRBV6-6	TRBD1	TRBJ2-2	ASSYNQGAVTGELF
TRBV5-1	-	TRBJ2-1	ASSLDYVLEQF
TRBV28	-	TRBJ2-1	ASRDVLYNEQF
TRBV19	-	TRBJ1-5	ASSSNAVNQPQH
TRBV20-1	TRBD2	TRBJ2-7	SATGTSGSKVYEQY
TRBV5-1	-	TRBJ1-1	ASKKRDLNTEAF
TRBV29-1	TRBD2	TRBJ2-7	SVTDTSLAGGRSSYEQY
TRBV5-1	TRBD1	TRBJ2-3	ASSSRQGEVLTDTQY
TRBV5-1	-	TRBJ2-1	ASSLGGFSYNEQF
TRBV27	-	TRBJ1-4	ASSFGNEKLF
TRBV11-3	TRBD1	TRBJ2-7	ASSRDRYYEQY
TRBV7-2	-	TRBJ2-3	ASSRSGTDTQY
TRBV9	-	TRBJ2-1	ASSVDGRCNEQF
TRBV7-2	-	TRBJ2-7	ASSPRAGNNYEQY
TRBV28	TRBD1	TRBJ1-4	ASEGQARVGPNEKLF
TRBV5-4	TRBD1	TRBJ2-5	ASSSGTGAETQY
TRBV29-1	-	TRBJ1-1	SGRLNTEAF
TRBV7-3	TRBD2	TRBJ2-1	ASSRGLAGDGRQF
TRBV27	-	TRBJ2-1	ASRRTELNNEQF
TRBV2	-	TRBJ1-6	ASSAGQYSPLH
TRBV6-2/TRBV6-3	-	TRBJ2-3	ASSKTETGTDTQY
TRBV7-9	-	TRBJ2-7	ASSAKVAGESSEQY
TRBV12-3/TRBV12-4	TRBD2	TRBJ2-1	ASSPGLAGGYNEQF
TRBV7-8	TRBD1	TRBJ1-1	ASSLVEGARTEAF